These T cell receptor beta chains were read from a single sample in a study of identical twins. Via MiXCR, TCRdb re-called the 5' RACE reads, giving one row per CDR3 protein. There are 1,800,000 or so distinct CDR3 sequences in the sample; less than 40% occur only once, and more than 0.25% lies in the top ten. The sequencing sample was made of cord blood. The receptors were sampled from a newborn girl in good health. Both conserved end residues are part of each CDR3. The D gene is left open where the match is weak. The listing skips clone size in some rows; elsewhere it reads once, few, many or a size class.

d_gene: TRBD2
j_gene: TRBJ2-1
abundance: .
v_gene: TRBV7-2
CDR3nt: TGTGCCAGCAGCTTAGGAGGGACAGGTGGGACTAGCGGGCGCTACAATGAGCAGTTCTTC
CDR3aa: CASSLGGTGGTSGRYNEQFF

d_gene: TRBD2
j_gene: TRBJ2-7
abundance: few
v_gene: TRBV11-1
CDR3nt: TGTGCCAGCAGCTTAAGGACTAGCGGGAGTCACGAGCAGTACTTC
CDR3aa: CASSLRTSGSHEQYF

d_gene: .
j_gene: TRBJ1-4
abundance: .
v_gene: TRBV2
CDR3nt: TGTGCCAGCAGTGAAACCAGGGGAGCAGAAAAACTGTTTTTT
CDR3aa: CASSETRGAEKLFF

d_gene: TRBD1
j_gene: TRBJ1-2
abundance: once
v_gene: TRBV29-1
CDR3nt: TGCAGGGCACAGGGGTTGTATGGCTACACCTTC
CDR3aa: CRAQGLYGYTF

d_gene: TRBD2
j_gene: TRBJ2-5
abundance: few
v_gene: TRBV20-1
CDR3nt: TGCAGTGTGGGGGGGGAACTAGATGTTATTGTGGAGACCCAGTACTTC
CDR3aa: CSVGGELDVIVETQYF

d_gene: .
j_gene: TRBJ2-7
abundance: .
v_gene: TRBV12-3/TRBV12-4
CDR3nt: TGTGCCAGCGGCTCACTTGACTACGAGCAGTACTTC
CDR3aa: CASGSLDYEQYF

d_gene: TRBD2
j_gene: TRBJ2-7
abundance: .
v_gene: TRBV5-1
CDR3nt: TGCGCCAGCAGCTTGGTTCCTAGCGGGGGGGTTTGGAGCTCCTACAATGAGCAGTACTTC
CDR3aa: CASSLVPSGGVWSSYNEQYF

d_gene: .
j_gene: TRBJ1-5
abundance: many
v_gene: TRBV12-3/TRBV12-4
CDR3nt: TGTGCCAGCAGTTTAGGCGCAGGTCAGCCCCAGCATTTT
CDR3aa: CASSLGAGQPQHF

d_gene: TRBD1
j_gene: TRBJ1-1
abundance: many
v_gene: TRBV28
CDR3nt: TGTGCCAGCACAGGGGGCACTGAAGCTTTCTTT
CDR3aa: CASTGGTEAFF

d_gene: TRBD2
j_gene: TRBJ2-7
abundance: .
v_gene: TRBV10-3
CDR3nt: TGTGCCATCAGTTTTGACGGGGGGTCTCAATCCTACGAGCAGTACTTC
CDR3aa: CAISFDGGSQSYEQYF

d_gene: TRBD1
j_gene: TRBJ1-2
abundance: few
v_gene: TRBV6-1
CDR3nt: TGTGCCAGCAAGAACAGGGGAACCCCCCTCTATGGCTACACCTTC
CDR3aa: CASKNRGTPLYGYTF

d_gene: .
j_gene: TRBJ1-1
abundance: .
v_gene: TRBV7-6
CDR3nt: TGTGCCAACAGTCGAACCTCGAACACTGAAGCTTTCTTT
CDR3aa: CANSRTSNTEAFF

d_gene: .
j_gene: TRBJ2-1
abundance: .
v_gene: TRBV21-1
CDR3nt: TGTGCCAGCAGCAAGACAGACTCCTACAATGAGCAGTTCTTC
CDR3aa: CASSKTDSYNEQFF

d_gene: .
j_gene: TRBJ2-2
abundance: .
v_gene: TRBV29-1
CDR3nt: TGCAGCGTGGAAGGGGCGTCCGGGGAGCTGTTTTTT
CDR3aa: CSVEGASGELFF

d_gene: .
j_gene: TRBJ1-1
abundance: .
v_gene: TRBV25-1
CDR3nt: TGTGCCAGCAGTGTCTTACAGGCTCACACTGAAGCTTTCTTT
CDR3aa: CASSVLQAHTEAFF

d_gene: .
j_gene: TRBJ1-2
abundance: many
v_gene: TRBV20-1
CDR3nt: TGCAGTGTCACCGGGAGGGGGAACTATGGCTACACCTTC
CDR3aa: CSVTGRGNYGYTF

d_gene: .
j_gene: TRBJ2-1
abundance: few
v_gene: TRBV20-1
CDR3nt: TGCAGTGCTAGAGAGTGGAGCGGTATCCTCTCCTACAATGAGCAGTTCTTC
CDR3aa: CSAREWSGILSYNEQFF

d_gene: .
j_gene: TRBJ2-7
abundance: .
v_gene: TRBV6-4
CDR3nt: TGTGCCAGCAGTCAACTCTCTAGCGTAGGAGCCTACAATGAGCAGTACTTC
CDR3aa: CASSQLSSVGAYNEQYF

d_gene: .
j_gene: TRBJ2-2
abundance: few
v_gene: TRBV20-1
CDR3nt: TGCAGTGCTAGCAGTTCGGGGGTTGCGAACACCGGGGAGCTGTTTTTT
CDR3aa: CSASSSGVANTGELFF

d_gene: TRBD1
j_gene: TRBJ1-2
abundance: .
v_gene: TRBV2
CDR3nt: TGTGCCAGCAGTGACCCAGGGGGAGGGTATGGCTACACCTTC
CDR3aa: CASSDPGGGYGYTF

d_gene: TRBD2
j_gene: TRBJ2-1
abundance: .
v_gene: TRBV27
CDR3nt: TGTGCCAGCAGTTTATTACTAGCGGGGGGGTTACGGGGAACCAATGAGCAGTTCTTC
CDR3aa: CASSLLLAGGLRGTNEQFF

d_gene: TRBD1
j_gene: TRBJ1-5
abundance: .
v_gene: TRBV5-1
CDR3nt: TGCGCCAGCAGCGGGGGATCAGGGGGCGAGAATCAGCCCCAGCATTTT
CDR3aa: CASSGGSGGENQPQHF

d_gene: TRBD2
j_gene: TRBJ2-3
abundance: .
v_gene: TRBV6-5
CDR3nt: TGTGCCAGCAGTTTCTCACGTAGCGGGATCTTCACAGATACGCAGTATTTT
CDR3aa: CASSFSRSGIFTDTQYF

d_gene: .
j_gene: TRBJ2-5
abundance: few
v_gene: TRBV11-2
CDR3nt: TGTGCCAGCAGCTTAGATCCACGGGGGGCAGAGACCCAGTACTTC
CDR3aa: CASSLDPRGAETQYF

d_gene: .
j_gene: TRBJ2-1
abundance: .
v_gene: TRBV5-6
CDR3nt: TGTGCCAGCAGCTCCCTCACTTTGGAGCAGTTCTTC
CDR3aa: CASSSLTLEQFF

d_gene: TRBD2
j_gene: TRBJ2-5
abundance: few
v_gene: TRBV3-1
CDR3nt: TGTGCCAGCAGTCGAGGACTAGCAAGGCGGCAAGAGACCCAGTACTTC
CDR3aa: CASSRGLARRQETQYF

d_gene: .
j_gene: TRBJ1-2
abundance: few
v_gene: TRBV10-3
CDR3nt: TGTGCCATCAGTGAGTCAGGGATGCAGTACTATGGCTACACCTTC
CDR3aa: CAISESGMQYYGYTF

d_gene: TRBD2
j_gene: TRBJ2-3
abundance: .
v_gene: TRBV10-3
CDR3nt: TGTGCCATCAGTGAGTCGATATATGGGACTAGAAGCACAGATACGCAGTATTTT
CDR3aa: CAISESIYGTRSTDTQYF

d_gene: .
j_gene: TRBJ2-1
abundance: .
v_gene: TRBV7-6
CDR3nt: TGTGCCAGCAGCTTATTAGGGCTAGTTACCTACAATGAGCAGTTCTTC
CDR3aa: CASSLLGLVTYNEQFF

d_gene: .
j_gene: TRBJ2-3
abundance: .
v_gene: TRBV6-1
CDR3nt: TGTGCCAGCAGTGAAGCCCTAGGTTGGGCGGCCGCCACAGATACGCAGTATTTT
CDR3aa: CASSEALGWAAATDTQYF

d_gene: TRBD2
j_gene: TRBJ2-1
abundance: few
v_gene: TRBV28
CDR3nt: TGTGCCAGCGGAACCGGGACTAGCGGGACCAATGAGCAGTTCTTC
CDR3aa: CASGTGTSGTNEQFF

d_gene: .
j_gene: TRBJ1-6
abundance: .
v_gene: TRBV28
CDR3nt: TGTGCCAGCAGTTTAGGGGCGGCCGGCGGGACACCCCTCCACTTT
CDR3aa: CASSLGAAGGTPLHF

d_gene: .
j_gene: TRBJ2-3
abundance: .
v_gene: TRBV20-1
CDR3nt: TGCAGTGCTAGAGAAGAGGGGGGGGGCTTCACAGATACGCAGTATTTT
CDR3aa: CSAREEGGGFTDTQYF

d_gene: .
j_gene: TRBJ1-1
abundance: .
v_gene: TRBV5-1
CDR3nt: TGCGCCAGCAGCCTCCGGGACGTGAACACTGAAGCTTTCTTT
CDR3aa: CASSLRDVNTEAFF

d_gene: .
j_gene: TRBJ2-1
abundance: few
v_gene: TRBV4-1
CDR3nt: TGCGCCAGCAGCCAAGATGAGTGGCGGTTCAATGAGCAGTTCTTC
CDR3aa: CASSQDEWRFNEQFF

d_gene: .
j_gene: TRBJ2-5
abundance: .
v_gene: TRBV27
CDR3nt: TGTGCCAGCAGTTTATACGGCAGGGGAGAGACCCAGTACTTC
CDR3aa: CASSLYGRGETQYF

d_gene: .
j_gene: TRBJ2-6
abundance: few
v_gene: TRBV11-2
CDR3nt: TGTGCCAGCAGCAAGGGCCCAACCTACTCTGGGGCCAACGTCCTGACTTTC
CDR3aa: CASSKGPTYSGANVLTF

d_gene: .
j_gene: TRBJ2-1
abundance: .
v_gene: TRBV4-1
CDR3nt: TGCGCCAGCAGCCAAGGTGAGGTATCCTGGAATGAGCAGTTCTTC
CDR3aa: CASSQGEVSWNEQFF

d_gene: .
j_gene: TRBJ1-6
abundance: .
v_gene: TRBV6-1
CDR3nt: TGTGCCAGCAAGGGCGCGGACACCGAGAATTCACCCCTCCACTTT
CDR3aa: CASKGADTENSPLHF

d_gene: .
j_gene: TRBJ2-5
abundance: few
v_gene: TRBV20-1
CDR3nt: TGCAGTGCTAGACGTGTGAATCAAGAGACCCAGTACTTC
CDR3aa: CSARRVNQETQYF

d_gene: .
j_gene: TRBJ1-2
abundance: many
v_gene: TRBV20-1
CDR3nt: TGCAGTTGTAGAGGGAATGGCTACACCTTC
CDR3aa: CSCRGNGYTF

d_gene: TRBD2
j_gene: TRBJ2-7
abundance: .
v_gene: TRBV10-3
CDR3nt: TGTGCCATCAGTGGGGGTAGCGGGGGCAGGTCCTACGAGCAGTACTTC
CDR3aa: CAISGGSGGRSYEQYF

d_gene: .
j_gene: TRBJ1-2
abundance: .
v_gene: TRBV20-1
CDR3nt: TGCAGTGCTAATCGCCCGGTCTATGGCTACACCTTC
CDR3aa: CSANRPVYGYTF

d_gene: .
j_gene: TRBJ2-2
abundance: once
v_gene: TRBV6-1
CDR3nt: TGTGCCAGCAGTGAAGCACTAGCCGGGGAGCTGTTTTTT
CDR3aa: CASSEALAGELFF

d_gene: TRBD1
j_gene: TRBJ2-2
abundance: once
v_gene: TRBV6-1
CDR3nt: TGTGCCAGCAGCTCACACCGGGACAGAATACGGGCCGGGGAGCTGTTTTTT
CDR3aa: CASSSHRDRIRAGELFF

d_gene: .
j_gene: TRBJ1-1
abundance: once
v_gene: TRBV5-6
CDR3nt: TGTGCCAGCAGCTTCAGCTCGACTGAAGCTTTCTTT
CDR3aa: CASSFSSTEAFF

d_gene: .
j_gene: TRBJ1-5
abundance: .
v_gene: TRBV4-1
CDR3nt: TGCGCCAGCAGCCAACGCCTGACGGGTCGCAATCAGCCCCAGCATTTT
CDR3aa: CASSQRLTGRNQPQHF

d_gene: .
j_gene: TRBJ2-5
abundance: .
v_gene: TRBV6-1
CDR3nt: TGTGCCAGCAGTTTGAGGGACTGGCAAGAGACCCAGTACTTC
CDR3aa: CASSLRDWQETQYF

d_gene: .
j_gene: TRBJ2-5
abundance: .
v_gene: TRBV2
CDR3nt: TGTGCCAGCAGTGAAGGGAGGGGGCAAGAGACCCAGTACTTC
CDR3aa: CASSEGRGQETQYF

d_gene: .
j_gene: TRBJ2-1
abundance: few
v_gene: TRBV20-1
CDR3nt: TGCAGTGCTAGAGATCAGAGGGGGGGGAGCTCCTACAATGAGCAGTTCTTC
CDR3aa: CSARDQRGGSSYNEQFF

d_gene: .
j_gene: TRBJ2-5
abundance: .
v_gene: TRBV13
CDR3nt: TGTGCCAGCAGCCCGAGGGCCGGAGTGGATGAGCAGTACTTC
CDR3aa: CASSPRAGVDEQYF

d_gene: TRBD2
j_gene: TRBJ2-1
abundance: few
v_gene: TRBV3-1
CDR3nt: TGTGCCAGCAGCCAAGCCCTAGCGGGAGGACATATAGATTACAATGAGCAGTTCTTC
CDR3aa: CASSQALAGGHIDYNEQFF

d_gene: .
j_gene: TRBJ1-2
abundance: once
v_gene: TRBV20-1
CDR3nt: TGCAGTCTCACGGACCGGGGCAGTTACGGCTACACCTTC
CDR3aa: CSLTDRGSYGYTF

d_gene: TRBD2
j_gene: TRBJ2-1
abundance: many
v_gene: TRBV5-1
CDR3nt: TGCGCCAGCAGCTTACACGCGGGGGACAATGAGCAGTTCTTC
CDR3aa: CASSLHAGDNEQFF

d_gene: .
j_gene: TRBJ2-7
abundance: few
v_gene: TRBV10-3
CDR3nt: TGTGCCATCAGCGGATTGGGCTACGAGCAGTACTTC
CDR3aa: CAISGLGYEQYF

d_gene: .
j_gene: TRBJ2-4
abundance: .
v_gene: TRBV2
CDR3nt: TGTGCCAGCAGCCACAGGGTTACCCAGTACTTC
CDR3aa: CASSHRVTQYF

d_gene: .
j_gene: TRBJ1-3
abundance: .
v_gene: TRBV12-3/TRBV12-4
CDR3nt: TGTGCCAGCAGCCGGCAAGGAACAAACCGTGGAAACACCATATATTTT
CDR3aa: CASSRQGTNRGNTIYF

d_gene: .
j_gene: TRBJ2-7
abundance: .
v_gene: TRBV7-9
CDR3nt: TGTGCCAGCAGCTTAGCGGCAGGGATGATGATCGAGCAGTACTTC
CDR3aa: CASSLAAGMMIEQYF